These 8 T cell receptor beta chains were all obtained from the same sample, sequenced in a study of response to subunit inactivated influenza vaccine. TCRdb itself ran the RT-PCR reads through MiXCR, one entry per CDR3 protein. This sample has hundreds of thousands of distinct CDR3 sequences, with 7.6% found just once. The sample consisted of PBMCs from blood, taken roughly 24 months after vaccination. The receptors were gathered from a man between 50 and 75 years old who received an inactivated influenza vaccine.

In regard to this clonotype: A junction end diverges from the germline sequence, so it may reflect a read error. The chain links TRBV4-3 to TRBJ1-1, with 10 nucleotides matching TRBD1. The CDR3 consists of 16 residues. Germline CDR1 is LGHNA and CDR2 is YSLEER. CDR3 sequence (DNA): TGCGCCAGCAGCCAAGAACCGGGACAGGGGAATTCTGAAGCTTCCTTT. Protein sequence: CASSQEPGQGNSEASF.

In DNA, the CDR3 is TGTGCCAGCTCTGGGCTAGCGGGAGTTTTGGAGACCCAGTTCTTC. It is translated as CASSGLAGVLETQFF. The rearrangement links TRBV3-1 to TRBJ2-5, with 10 bases that match TRBD2. The J call may be in error: the DNA end matches TRBJ2-1 better. Per germline, CDR1 LGHDT and CDR2 YNNKEL (reference sequence). This CDR3 is 15 amino acids long.

Ten or more counts support this clonotype. The rearrangement joins TRBV20-1 to TRBJ2-5; D might be TRBD2 (5 bases). The V and J ends lost 5 bases and 2 bases respectively, with 18 bases between them. The CDR3 has 15 residues. Looked up from germline, CDR1 is DFQATT and CDR2 is SNEGSKA (reference sequence). The CDR3 loop reads CSALSEGVQQETQYF. The CDR3 DNA reads TGCAGTGCTCTCTCTGAGGGAGTCCAGCAAGAGACCCAGTACTTC.

The table lists this clonotype with many counts. This CDR3 is CASSLNRGQQAFF. The CDR3 nucleotides read TGTGCCAGCAGTTTAAACCGGGGACAGCAAGCTTTCTTT. The chain is built from TRBV28 and TRBJ1-1; TRBD1 matches 7 bases. The V segment lost 2 bases and the J segment 9 bases; nucleotides outside the gene matches: 6. CDR1 MDHEN and CDR2 SYDVKM come from the germline V gene. The CDR3 spans 13 residues.

The chain carries TRBV20-1 and TRBJ2-7; 7 bases line up with TRBD1. CDR3 length equals 15 residues. The ends lost 6 bases at V and 3 bases at J; junction bases unmatched: 14. Germline-derived CDR1 and CDR2 are DFQATT and SNEGSKA (reference sequence). The CDR3 DNA reads as TGCAGTGCCTCACCGACAGGGAAGCAACTCTACGAGCAGTACTTC. This codes for CSASPTGKQLYEQYF.

The V gene is TRBV6-1, the J gene TRBJ2-1; 10 bases are shared with TRBD2. CDR3 size: 15 residues. Unmatched junction bases numbered 6, after V lost 8 bases and J lost 2 bases. Germline CDR1 and CDR2: MNHNS and SASEGT. The CDR3 DNA follows: TGTGCCAGCCGGTCTAGCGGGAGAACCTACAATGAGCAGTTCTTC. Encoded protein: CASRSSGRTYNEQFF.

The sample holds a few counts of this clonotype. J is TRBJ2-7 and V is TRBV15; no firm D call. Trimming stripped 0 bases from V and 1 base from J, with 7 bases between. The CDR3 has 14 amino acids. The germline gives CDR1 LNHNV, CDR2 YYDKDF (reference sequence). The CDR3 DNA sequence: TGTGCCACCAGCAGAGATCTTACTTCCTACGAGCAGTACTTC. This gives the protein CATSRDLTSYEQYF.

This clonotype was picked up many times. The rearrangement links TRBV12-3 or TRBV12-4 to TRBJ2-1; D might be TRBD1 (6 bases). This CDR3 spans 15 amino acids. V shed 3 bases and J shed 5 bases, with 14 bases lying between them. CDR3 sequence reads: CASSFEGEPNNEQFF. DNA of the CDR3: TGTGCCAGCAGTTTTGAGGGGGAGCCTAACAATGAGCAGTTCTTC.